The clone carrying this T cell receptor (beta chain) has ten or more counts. CDR3 size: 15 residues. Germline V gene data show CDR1 as SGHNT and CDR2 as YENEEA. V was clipped by 0 bases and J by 4 bases, with 10 bases between them. The data are from a study of T-cell reconstitution after alpha-beta-depleted transplantation in children. Preparation of the TCRbeta library was carried out with unique molecular identifiers. TCRdb reprocessed the PCR reads with MiXCR, giving one entry per CDR3 protein. There are 150,000 to 250,000 distinct CDR3 sequences in the sample; 13% to 15% occur only once, and roughly 13% lies in the top ten.

This specimen was PBMCs from the stem cell graft donor, taken from the stem cell graft. V gene TRBV11-3 combines with J gene TRBJ2-1; D call uncertain. The origin of this receptor is a human donor who donated a stem cell graft to a child with acute lymphoblastic leukemia. CDR3 bases: TGTGCCAGCAGCTTAGATCATGAGGCTTACAATGAGCAGTTCTTC. It yields the protein CASSLDHEAYNEQFF.